This T cell receptor (beta chain) derives from a study of liver allograft versus peripheral blood T cells. Study-level information: Liver transplant recipients had T cell receptor repertoires compared between transplanted liver and peripheral blood. Study results and caveats: Differences were reported between the T cell receptor repertoires inside liver allografts and those that were detected in peripheral blood.

MiXCR, run by TCRdb on the reads, gives a single entry per CDR3 protein. The data contain around 2,800 distinct CDR3 sequences, roughly 15% of them seen just once; the ten biggest clones take up about 43%. In its sample, this clonotype ranks as medium-sized. Its antigen is still unknown. The CDR3 is 15 amino acids. CDR1 is ENHRY and CDR2 is SYGVKD in the germline V gene. J was trimmed by 2 bases and V by 4 bases; bases with no gene match: 1. The origin of this receptor is a human patient who had a liver transplant. Some of the T cells might come from the graft donor. The chain recombines TRBV10-3 with TRBJ2-1; TRBD2 matches 11 bases. The CDR3 nucleotides read TGTGCCATCAGTGTTAGCGGGGGGGCCTACAATGAGCAGTTCTTC. It is translated as CAISVSGGAYNEQFF.